Listed here are 4 T cell receptor beta chains from one sample, sequenced in a study of monozygotic twins with inflammatory bowel disease. TCRdb re-called the 5' RACE reads; one entry per CDR3 protein, DNA not given. Its table lists approximately 210,000 distinct CDR3 sequences. Sequenced material: blood. These receptors originate from a human donor with ulcerative colitis or Crohn's disease, or a healthy co-twin of an affected twin (not recorded which).

The chain joins TRBV6-6 to TRBJ2-1; TCRdb lists TRBD1, though no DNA is available to test this call. In germline, CDR1 is MNHNY, CDR2 SVGAGI (reference sequence). This CDR3 spans 13 amino acids. The CDR3 sequence: CASSYPGANEQFF.

This sequence joins TRBV5-1 and TRBJ1-1. The CDR3 totals 14 residues. The germline gives CDR1 SGHRS, CDR2 YFSETQ. The CDR3 is CASSLFGLNTEAFF.

This chain links TRBV7-9 with TRBJ1-4; the D gene TCRdb calls, TRBD1, cannot be checked with no DNA. The CDR3 extends over 15 amino acids. From germline, CDR1 is SEHNR and CDR2 FQNEAQ (reference sequence). The CDR3 here is CASSPRGANNEKLFF.

J is TRBJ2-5 and V is TRBV20-1; absent DNA, TCRdb's TRBD1 call cannot be checked. The germline CDR1 and CDR2 sequences are DFQATT and SNEGSKA (reference sequence). The CDR3 runs to 20 residues. The CDR3 here is CSATRFPTGGFVGSKETQYF.